What follows is one T cell receptor beta chain and its context. The data stem from a study of blood T cell repertoires in COVID-19. In the study overall: Collection of acute and convalescent COVID-19 samples took place in the United States, Italy and Spain. T cells, B-cell-depleted T cells, or PBMCs supplied cDNA or gDNA.

V lost 3 bases to trimming and J lost 2 bases, with 14 bases between them. Germline V CDR1 and CDR2: MDHEN, SYDVKM. This CDR3 has 15 residues. As processed by the authors: Cell counts per sample came from amplifying reference gene primers. Clones were read by immunoSEQ multiplex PCR, and TCRdb kept only the in-frame ones, dropping some. The V and J calls and clone size were taken over from that table, and D and trimming were inferred from the DNA. Of 90,000 to 120,000 clones listed, around nine tenths were seen once; the top ten hold around 1.3%. J is TRBJ2-7 and V is TRBV28, with a weak D call TRBD1 (6 bases). Sequencing used peripheral blood. The clonotype comes from a woman aged 25 to 39 with acute or convalescent COVID-19. This chain's CDR3 is CASSFLPGTTYEQYF. CDR3 coding DNA: TGTGCCAGCAGTTTCCTCCCAGGGACAACCTACGAGCAGTACTTC.